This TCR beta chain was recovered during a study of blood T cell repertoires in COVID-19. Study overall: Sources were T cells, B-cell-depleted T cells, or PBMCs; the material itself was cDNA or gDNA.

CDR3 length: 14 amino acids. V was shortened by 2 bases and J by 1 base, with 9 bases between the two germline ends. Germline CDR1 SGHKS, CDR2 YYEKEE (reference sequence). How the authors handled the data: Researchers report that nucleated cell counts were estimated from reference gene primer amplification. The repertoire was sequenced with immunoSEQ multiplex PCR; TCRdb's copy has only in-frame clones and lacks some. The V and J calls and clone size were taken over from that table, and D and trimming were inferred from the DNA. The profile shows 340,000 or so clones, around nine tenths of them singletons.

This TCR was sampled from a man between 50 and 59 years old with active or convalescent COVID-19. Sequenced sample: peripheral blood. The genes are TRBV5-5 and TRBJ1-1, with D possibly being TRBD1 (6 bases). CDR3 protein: CASSFYRENTEAFF. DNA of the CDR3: TGTGCCAGCAGCTTCTACAGGGAGAACACTGAAGCTTTCTTT.